A single sample is the source of the 8 T cell receptor beta chains below, sequenced in a study of blood T cell repertoires in COVID-19. This table comes from immunoSEQ multiplex PCR, and its TCRdb copy is limited to in-frame clones, with some not included. The table includes about 40,000 clones, around 84% detected once. The sequenced material came from peripheral blood. The origin of the receptors is a man in his fifties or sixties with active or convalescent COVID-19.

V and J are TRBV24-1 and TRBJ2-5; 8 bases map to TRBD1. The CDR3 runs to 15 residues. The germline gives CDR1 KGHDR, CDR2 SFDVKD. V lost 4 bases, J lost 5 bases, and 8 bases stayed unmatched. As DNA, the CDR3 is TGTGCCACCAGTGACCCGGGACAGGCGCCGGAGACCCAGTACTTC. This encodes CATSDPGQAPETQYF.

The rearrangement links TRBV7-9 to TRBJ1-2; D is unclear. The germline CDR1 and CDR2 sequences are SEHNR and FQNEAQ (reference sequence). CDR3 length equals 14 residues. V was cut by 5 bases and J by 4 bases, with 14 bases left in between. CDR3 residues: CASSINTGVYGYTF. The DNA for the CDR3 is TGTGCCAGCAGCATTAATACTGGTGTCTATGGCTACACCTTC. The full variable domain, rest sourced from reference TRBV7-9 and TRBJ1-2, is DTGVSQNPRHKITKRGQNVTFRCDPISEHNRLYWYRQTLGQGPEFLTYFQNEAQLEKSRLLSDRFSAERPKGSFSTLEIQRTEQGDSAMYLCASSINTGVYGYTFGSGTRLTVV.

This sequence joins TRBV5-6 and TRBJ2-1; D possibly corresponds to TRBD2 (6 bases). Germline CDR1 is SGHDT and CDR2 is YYEEEE. CDR3 size: 14 residues. V lost 0 bases and J lost 8, with 12 bases in between. DNA of the CDR3: TGTGCCAGCAGCTTGGCCTCTAGCGTCTATGAGCAGTTCTTC. It yields the protein CASSLASSVYEQFF.

This clone was detected only once. The chain has TRBV19 and TRBJ1-5; D unclear. The CDR3 has 15 residues. Germline V CDR1 and CDR2: LNHDA, SQIVND (reference sequence). The V end lost 5 bases, the J end lost 7 bases, and 18 bases lay between the germline ends. The CDR3 region has the DNA TGTGCCAGTAGTCCACCCCCGACCGGGGTACAGCCCCAGCATTTT. It codes for CASSPPPTGVQPQHF.

The rearrangement uses TRBV27 and TRBJ2-7; TRBD1 matches at 9 bases. CDR1 is MNHEY, CDR2 SMNVEV, per germline (reference sequence). J gave up 4 bases and V 6 bases, and 7 bases lay outside the gene matches. CDR3 size: 14 residues. CDR3 bases: TGTGCCAGCAGACCCGGGACAGGGAGGTACGAGCAGTACTTC. Residues: CASRPGTGRYEQYF.

This clone was seen just once. The chain joins TRBV10-3 to TRBJ2-3; weak D call: TRBD2 (6 bases). The V and J ends lost 9 bases and 4 bases respectively, with 11 bases between them. Germline V lookup: CDR1 ENHRY, CDR2 SYGVKD. CDR3 size: 12 residues. The CDR3 nucleotides are TGTGCCATAGGCGGGGCCTCAGATACGCAGTATTTT. Amino acids: CAIGGASDTQYF.

This chain uses TRBV19 with TRBJ2-7, with D possibly matching TRBD2 (7 bases). The CDR3 length is 14 residues. Per germline, CDR1 LNHDA and CDR2 SQIVND (reference sequence). V lost 3 bases, J lost 2 bases, and 11 bases lay in between. The CDR3: CASSIRGATYEQYF. CDR3 DNA sequence: TGTGCCAGTAGTATCCGGGGGGCCACCTACGAGCAGTACTTC.

This chain connects TRBV18 to TRBJ2-1, with 8 nucleotides matching TRBD1. The junction had 8 bases not matched to a gene; V was cut back by 4 bases and J by 0 bases. Germline V gene lookup returns CDR1 KGHSH and CDR2 LQKENI. This CDR3 region has 17 residues. As DNA, the CDR3 is TGTGCCAGCTCACTACTCCAGGGGGCGAGCTCCTACAATGAGCAGTTCTTC. Translating it yields CASSLLQGASSYNEQFF.